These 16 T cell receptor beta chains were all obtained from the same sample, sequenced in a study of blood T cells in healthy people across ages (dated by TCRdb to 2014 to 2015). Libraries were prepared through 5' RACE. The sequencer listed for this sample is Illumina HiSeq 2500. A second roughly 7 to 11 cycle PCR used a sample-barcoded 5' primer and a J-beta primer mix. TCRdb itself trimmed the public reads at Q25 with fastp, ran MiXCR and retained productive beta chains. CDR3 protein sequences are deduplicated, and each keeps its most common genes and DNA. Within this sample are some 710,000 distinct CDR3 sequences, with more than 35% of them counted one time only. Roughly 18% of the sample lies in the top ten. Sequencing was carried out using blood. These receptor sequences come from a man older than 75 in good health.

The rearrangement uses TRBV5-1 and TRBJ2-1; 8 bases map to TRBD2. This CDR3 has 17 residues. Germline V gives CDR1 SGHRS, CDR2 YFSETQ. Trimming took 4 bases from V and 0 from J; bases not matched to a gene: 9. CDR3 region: CASSIRTSKSSYNEQFF. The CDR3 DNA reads TGCGCCAGCAGCATACGGACTAGCAAGAGCTCCTACAATGAGCAGTTCTTC.

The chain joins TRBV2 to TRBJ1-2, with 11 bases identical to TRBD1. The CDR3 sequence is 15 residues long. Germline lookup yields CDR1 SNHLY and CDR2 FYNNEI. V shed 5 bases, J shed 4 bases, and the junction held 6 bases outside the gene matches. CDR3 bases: TGTGCCAGCAGTCCCCGGACAGGGGGCATCTATGGCTACACCTTC. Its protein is CASSPRTGGIYGYTF.

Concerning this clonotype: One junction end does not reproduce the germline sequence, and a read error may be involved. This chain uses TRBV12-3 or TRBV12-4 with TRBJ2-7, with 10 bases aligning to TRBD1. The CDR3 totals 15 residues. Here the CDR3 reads CASTLGGTGAYEQYF. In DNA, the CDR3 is TGTGCCAGCACTTTAGGGGGGACAGGGGCCTACGAGCAGTACTTC.

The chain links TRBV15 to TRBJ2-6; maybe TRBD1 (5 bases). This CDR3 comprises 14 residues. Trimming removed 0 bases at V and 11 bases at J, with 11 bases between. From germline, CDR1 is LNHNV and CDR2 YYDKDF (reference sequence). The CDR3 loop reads CATSRDRGLDVLTF. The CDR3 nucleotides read TGTGCCACCAGCAGAGATAGGGGCCTAGACGTCCTGACTTTC.

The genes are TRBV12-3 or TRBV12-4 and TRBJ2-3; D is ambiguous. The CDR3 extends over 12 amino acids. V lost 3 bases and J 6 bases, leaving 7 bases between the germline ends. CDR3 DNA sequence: TGTGCCAGCAGTTTCTCATCGGATACGCAGTATTTT. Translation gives CASSFSSDTQYF.

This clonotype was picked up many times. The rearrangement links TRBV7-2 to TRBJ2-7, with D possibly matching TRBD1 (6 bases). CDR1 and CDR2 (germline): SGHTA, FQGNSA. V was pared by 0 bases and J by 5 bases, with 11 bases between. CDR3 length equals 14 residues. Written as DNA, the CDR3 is TGTGCCAGCAGCTTAGCGGTTCAGGGGAACGAGCAGTACTTC. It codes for CASSLAVQGNEQYF. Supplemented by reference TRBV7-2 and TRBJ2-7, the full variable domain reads GAGVSQSPSNKVTEKGKDVELRCDPISGHTALYWYRQSLGQGLEFLIYFQGNSAPDKSGLPSDRFSAERTGGSVSTLTIQRTQQEDSAVYLCASSLAVQGNEQYFGPGTRLTVT.

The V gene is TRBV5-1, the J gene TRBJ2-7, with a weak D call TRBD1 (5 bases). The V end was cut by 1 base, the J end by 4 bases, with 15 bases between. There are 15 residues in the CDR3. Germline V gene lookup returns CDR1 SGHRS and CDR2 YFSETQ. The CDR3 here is CASSLTGQSFYEQYF. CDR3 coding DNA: TGCGCCAGCAGCTTGACTGGACAAAGCTTTTACGAGCAGTACTTC.

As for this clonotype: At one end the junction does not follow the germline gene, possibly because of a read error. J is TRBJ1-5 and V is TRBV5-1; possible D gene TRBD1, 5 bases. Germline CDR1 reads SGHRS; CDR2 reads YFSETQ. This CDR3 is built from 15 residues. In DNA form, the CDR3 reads TGCGCCAGCAGCTTCACAGGTGAAAGCAATCAACCCCAGCATTTT. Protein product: CASSFTGESNQPQHF.

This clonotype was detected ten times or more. As DNA, the CDR3 is TGCGCCAGCAGCGCCGACAATCAGGGGGAGACCCAGTACTTC. Residues: CASSADNQGETQYF. This rearrangement joins TRBV5-1 to TRBJ2-5; possibly TRBD1 for D (6 bases). V shed 4 bases and J shed 5 bases, with 15 bases lying between them. CDR1 is SGHRS, CDR2 YFSETQ, per germline. The CDR3 consists of 14 residues. Variable domain in full (rest from reference TRBV5-1 and TRBJ2-5): KAGVTQTPRYLIKTRGQQVTLSCSPISGHRSVSWYQQTPGQGLQFLFEYFSETQRNKGNFPGRFSGRQFSNSRSEMNVSTLELGDSALYLCASSADNQGETQYFGPGTRLLVL.

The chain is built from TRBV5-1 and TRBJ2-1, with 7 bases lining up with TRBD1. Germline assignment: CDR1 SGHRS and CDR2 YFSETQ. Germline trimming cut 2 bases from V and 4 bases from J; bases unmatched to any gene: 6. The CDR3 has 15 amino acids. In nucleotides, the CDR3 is TGCGCCAGCAGCTTCGAACAGGGGAATTACAATGAGCAGTTCTTC. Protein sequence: CASSFEQGNYNEQFF.

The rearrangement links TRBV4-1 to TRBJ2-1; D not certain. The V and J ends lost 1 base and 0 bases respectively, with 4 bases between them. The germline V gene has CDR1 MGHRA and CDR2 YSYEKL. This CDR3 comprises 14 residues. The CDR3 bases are TGCGCCAGCAGCCAAGTTGGCTCCTACAATGAGCAGTTCTTC. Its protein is CASSQVGSYNEQFF.

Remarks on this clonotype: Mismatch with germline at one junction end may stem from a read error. Here the CDR3 reads CATSRKTSGTDTHYF. The CDR3 region has the DNA TGTGCCACCAGCAGAAAGACTAGCGGCACAGATACGCATTATTTT. The chain combines TRBV15 with TRBJ2-3; 9 bases align to TRBD2. The length of the CDR3 is 15 residues. Germline CDR1 is LNHNV and CDR2 is YYDKDF (reference sequence).

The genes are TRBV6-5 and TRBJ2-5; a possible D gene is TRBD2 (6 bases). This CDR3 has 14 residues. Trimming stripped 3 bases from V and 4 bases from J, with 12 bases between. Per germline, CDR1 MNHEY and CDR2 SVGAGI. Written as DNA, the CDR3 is TGTGCCAGCAGTTATGTCCGCGGGGCAGAGACCCAGTACTTC. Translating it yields CASSYVRGAETQYF.

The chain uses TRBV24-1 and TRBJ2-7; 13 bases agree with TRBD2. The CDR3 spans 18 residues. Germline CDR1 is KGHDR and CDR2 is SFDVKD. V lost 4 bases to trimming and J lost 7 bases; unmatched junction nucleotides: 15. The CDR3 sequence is CATSDGTSGIPSGNEQYF. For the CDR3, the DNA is TGTGCCACCAGTGACGGGACTAGCGGGATTCCCTCGGGCAATGAGCAGTACTTC.

This chain's CDR3 is CASSPPMGQGRTSNQPQHF. DNA for the CDR3: TGTGCCAGCAGCCCCCCCATGGGACAGGGGAGAACTAGCAATCAGCCCCAGCATTTT. This rearrangement joins TRBV14 to TRBJ1-5, with 10 bases matching TRBD1. The germline V gene encodes CDR1 SGHDN and CDR2 FVKESK. V lost 4 bases, J lost 0 bases, and 12 bases stayed unmatched. CDR3 length: 19 residues.

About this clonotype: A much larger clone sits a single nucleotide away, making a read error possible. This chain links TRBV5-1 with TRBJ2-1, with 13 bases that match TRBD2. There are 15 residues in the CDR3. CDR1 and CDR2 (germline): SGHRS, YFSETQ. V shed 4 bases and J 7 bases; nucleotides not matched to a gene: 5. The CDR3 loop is CASSPGLAGKNEQFF. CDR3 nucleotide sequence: TGCGCCAGCAGCCCGGGACTAGCGGGAAAGAATGAGCAGTTCTTC.